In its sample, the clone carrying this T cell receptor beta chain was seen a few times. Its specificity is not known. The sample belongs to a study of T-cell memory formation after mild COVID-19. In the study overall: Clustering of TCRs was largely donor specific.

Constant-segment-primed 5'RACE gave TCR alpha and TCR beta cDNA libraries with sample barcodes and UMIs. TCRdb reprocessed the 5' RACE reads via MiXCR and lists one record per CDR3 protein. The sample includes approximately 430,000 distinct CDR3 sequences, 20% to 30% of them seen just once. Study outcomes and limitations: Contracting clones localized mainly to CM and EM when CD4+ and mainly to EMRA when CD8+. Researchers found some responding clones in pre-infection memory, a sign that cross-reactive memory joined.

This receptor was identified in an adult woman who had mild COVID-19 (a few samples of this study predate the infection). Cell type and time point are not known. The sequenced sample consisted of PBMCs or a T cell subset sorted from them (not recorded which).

The CDR3 nucleotides are TGTGCCAGCAGCTTAGCGGGGGCAGGCGGTGAAGATACGCAGTATTTT. Its translation is CASSLAGAGGEDTQYF. The chain is built from TRBV7-2 and TRBJ2-3, with TRBD1 as a possible D gene (6 bases). The germline V gene encodes CDR1 SGHTA and CDR2 FQGNSA. V shed 0 bases and J shed 5 bases, with 15 bases lying between them. CDR3 length: 16 amino acids.